The T cell receptor beta chain under discussion was sequenced for a study of blood T cell repertoires in COVID-19. The wider study: The United States, Italy and Spain provided the acute and convalescent COVID-19 samples. Nucleic acid was either cDNA or gDNA, and it came from T cells, B-cell-depleted T cells, or PBMCs.

Per the germline V gene, CDR1 is SGHRS and CDR2 is YFSETQ. The CDR3 covers 18 residues. Turning to this clone: Relative to the germline gene, one junction end is altered; a read error may explain this.

Source study methods: Amplification of reference gene primers provided the estimated nucleated cell counts. The method was immunoSEQ multiplex PCR; TCRdb's version includes in-frame clones alone and lacks a portion of them. The DNA was the basis for D and trimming; V, J and clone size are from that table. The sample holds a few hundred thousand clones; 65% to 85% are singletons and the top ten take roughly 2.3%. The chain couples TRBV5-1 to TRBJ1-1; 7 bases map to TRBD1. The sequenced material came from peripheral blood. The source of this sequence is a woman in her sixties with acute or convalescent COVID-19. CDR3 loop: CASRLGGGGSEANTEAFF. The CDR3 DNA is TGCGCCAGCAGGTTGGGAGGAGGGGGCAGTGAGGCGAACACTGAAGCTTTCTTT.